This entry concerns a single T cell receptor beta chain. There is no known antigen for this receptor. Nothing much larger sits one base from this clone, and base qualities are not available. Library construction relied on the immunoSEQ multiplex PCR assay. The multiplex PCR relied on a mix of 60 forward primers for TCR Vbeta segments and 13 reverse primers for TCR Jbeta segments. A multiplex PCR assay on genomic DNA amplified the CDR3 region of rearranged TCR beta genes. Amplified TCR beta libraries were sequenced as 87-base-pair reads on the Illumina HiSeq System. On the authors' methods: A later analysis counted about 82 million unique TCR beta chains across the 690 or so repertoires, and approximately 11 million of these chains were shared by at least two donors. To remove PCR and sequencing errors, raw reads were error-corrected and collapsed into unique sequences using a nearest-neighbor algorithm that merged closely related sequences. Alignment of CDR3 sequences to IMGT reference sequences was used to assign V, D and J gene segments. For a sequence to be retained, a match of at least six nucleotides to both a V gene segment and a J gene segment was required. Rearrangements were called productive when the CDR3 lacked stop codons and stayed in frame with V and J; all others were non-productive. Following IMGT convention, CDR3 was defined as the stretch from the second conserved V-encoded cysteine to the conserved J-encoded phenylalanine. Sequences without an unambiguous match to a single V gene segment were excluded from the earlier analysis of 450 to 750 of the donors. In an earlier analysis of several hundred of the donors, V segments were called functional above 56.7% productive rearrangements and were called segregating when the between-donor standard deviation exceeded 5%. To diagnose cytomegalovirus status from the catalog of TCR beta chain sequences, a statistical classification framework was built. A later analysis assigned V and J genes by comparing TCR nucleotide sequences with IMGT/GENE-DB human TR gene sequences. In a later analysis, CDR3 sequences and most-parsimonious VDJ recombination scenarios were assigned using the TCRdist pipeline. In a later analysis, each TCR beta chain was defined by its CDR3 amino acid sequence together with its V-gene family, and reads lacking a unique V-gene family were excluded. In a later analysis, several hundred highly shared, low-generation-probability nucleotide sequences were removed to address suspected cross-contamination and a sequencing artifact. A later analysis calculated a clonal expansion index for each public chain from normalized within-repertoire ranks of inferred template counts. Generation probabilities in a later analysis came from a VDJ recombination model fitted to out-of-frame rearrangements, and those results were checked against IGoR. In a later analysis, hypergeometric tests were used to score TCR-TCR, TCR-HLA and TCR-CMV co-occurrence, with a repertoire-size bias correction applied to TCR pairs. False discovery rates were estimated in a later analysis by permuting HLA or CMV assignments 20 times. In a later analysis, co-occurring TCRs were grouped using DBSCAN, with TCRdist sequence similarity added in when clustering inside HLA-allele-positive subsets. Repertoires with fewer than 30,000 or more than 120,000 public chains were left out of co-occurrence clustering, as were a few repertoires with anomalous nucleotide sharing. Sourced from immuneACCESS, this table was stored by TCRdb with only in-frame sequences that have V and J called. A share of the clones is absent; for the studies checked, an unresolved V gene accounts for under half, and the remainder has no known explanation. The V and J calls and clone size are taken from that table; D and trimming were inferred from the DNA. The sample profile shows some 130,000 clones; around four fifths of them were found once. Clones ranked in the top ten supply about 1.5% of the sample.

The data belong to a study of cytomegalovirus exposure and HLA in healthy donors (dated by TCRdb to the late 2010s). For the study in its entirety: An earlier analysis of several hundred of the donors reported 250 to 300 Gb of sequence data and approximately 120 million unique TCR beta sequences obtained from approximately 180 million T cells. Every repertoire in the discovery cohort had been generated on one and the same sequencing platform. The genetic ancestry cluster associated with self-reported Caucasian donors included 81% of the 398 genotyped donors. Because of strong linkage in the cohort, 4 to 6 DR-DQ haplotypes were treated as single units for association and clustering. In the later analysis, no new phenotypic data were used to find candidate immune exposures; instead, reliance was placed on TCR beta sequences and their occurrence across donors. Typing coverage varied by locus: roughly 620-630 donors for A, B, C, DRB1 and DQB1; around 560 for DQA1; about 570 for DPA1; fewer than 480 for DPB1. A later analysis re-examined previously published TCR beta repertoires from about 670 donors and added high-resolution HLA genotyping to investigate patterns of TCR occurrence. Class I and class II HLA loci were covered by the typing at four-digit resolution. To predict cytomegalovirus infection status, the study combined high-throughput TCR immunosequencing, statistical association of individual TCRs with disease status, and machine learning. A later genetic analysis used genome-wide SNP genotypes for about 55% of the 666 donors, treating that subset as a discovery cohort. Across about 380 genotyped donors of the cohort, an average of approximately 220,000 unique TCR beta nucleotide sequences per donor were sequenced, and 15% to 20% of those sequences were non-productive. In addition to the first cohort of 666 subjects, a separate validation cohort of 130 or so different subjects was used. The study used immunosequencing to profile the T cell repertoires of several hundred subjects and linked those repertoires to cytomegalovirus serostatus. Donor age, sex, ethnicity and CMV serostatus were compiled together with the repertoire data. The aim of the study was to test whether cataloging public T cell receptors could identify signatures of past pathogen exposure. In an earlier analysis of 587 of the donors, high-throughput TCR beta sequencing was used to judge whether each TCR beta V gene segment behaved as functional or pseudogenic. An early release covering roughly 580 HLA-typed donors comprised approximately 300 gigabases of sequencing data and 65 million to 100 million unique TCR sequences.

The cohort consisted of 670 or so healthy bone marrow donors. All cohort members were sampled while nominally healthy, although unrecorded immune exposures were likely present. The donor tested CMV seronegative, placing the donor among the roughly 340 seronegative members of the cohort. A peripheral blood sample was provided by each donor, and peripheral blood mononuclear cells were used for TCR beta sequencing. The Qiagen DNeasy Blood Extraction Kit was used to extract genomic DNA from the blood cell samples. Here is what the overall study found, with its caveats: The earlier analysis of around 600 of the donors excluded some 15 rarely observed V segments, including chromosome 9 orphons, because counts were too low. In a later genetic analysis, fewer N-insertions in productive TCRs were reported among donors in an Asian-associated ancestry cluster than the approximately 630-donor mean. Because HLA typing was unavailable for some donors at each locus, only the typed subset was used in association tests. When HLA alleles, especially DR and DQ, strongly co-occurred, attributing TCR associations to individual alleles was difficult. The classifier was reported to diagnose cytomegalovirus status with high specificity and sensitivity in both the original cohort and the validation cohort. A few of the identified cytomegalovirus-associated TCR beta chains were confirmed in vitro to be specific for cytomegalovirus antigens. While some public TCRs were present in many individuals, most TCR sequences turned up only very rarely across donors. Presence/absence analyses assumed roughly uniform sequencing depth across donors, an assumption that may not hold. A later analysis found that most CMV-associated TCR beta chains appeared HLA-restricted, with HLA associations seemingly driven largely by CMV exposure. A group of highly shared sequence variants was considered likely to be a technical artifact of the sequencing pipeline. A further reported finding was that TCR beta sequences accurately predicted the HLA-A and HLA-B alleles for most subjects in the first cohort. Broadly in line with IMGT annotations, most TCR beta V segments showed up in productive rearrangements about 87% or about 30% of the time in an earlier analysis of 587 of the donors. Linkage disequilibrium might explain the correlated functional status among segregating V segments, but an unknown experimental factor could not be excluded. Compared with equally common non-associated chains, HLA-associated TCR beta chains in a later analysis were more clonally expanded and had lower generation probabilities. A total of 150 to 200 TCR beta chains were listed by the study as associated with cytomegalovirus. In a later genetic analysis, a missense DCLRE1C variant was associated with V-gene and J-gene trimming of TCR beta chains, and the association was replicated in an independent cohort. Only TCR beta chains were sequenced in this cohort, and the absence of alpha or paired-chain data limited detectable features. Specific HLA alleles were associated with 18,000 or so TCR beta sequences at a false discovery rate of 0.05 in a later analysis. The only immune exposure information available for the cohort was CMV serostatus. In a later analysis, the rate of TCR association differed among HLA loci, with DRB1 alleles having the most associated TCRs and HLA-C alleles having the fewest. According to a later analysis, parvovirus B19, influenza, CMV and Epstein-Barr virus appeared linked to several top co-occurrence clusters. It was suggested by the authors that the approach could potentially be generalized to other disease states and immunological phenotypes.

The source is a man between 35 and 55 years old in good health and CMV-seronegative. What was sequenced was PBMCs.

The CDR3 has the sequence CASSLGGGLNTEAFF. The nucleotide sequence reads as follows: TGTGCCAGCAGCTTAGGTGGTGGCCTGAACACTGAAGCTTTCTTT. The sequence links TRBV13 to TRBJ1-1; the D segment cannot be called with confidence. Based on the germline V gene (reference sequence), the CDR1 and CDR2 sequences are PRHDT and FYEKMQ. There are 15 amino acids in the CDR3, from cysteine to phenylalanine inclusive. The kept DNA is CDR3 alone, 45 bases in frame from the first base. Cut back by 0 bases and 0 bases, the V and J ends lie 8 bases apart. Here the CDR3 is joined to the reference TRBV13 and TRBJ1-1 genes, and the full variable domain is: AAGVIQSPRHLIKEKRETATLKCYPIPRHDTVYWYQQGPGQDPQFLISFYEKMQSDKGSIPDRFSAQQFSDYHSELNMSSLELGDSALYFCASSLGGGLNTEAFFGQGTRLTVV.